The 20 T cell receptor beta chains listed next were all sequenced from one sample in a study of response to subunit inactivated influenza vaccine. TCRdb called the RT-PCR reads again in MiXCR, with one record for every CDR3 protein. The sample records about 500,000 distinct CDR3 sequences, 16% being singletons. The sequencing used CD4+ T cells sorted from PBMCs, collected around 25 months after vaccination. Every receptor here comes from a man between 50 and 75 years old who received an inactivated influenza vaccine.

The rearrangement joins TRBV29-1 to TRBJ2-3; 7 positions agree with TRBD2. The germline V gene has CDR1 SQVTM and CDR2 ANQGSEA. The CDR3 totals 12 residues. Trimming at V came to 6 bases and at J to 3 bases, leaving 3 bases not matched to a gene. CDR3 residues: CSVRRGTDTQYF. Here the CDR3 DNA reads TGCAGCGTGCGGCGGGGGACAGATACGCAGTATTTT.

This clonotype was seen repeatedly, ten times or more. This sequence joins TRBV6-1 and TRBJ2-2, with 7 bases aligning to TRBD2. The CDR3 length is 15 residues. V was pared by 6 bases and J by 1 base, with 5 bases of the junction left unmatched. Germline CDR1 reads MNHNS; CDR2 reads SASEGT. Written as DNA, the CDR3 is TGTGCCAGCAGGGCGGGAGCGGGGAACACCGGGGAGCTGTTTTTT. Residues: CASRAGAGNTGELFF.

The sample holds many counts of this clonotype. The chain joins TRBV27 to TRBJ2-2; D gene uncertain. This CDR3 comprises 11 residues. Trimming took off 4 bases at V and 6 bases at J, with 3 bases between the two ends. Germline loops: CDR1 MNHEY, CDR2 SMNVEV (reference sequence). CDR3 protein: CASSSPGELFF. CDR3 coding DNA: TGTGCCAGCAGTTCCCCCGGGGAGCTGTTTTTT.

This clonotype occurred many times. The chain recombines TRBV6-5 with TRBJ1-6; D remains unclear. CDR3 length equals 15 residues. V was pared by 0 bases and J by 6 bases, with 9 bases between. Germline assignment: CDR1 MNHEY and CDR2 SVGAGI. In DNA form, the CDR3 reads TGTGCCAGCAGTTACTCTTGGACGCCTAATTCACCCCTCCACTTT. Encoded protein: CASSYSWTPNSPLHF.

The table lists this clonotype with many counts. This rearrangement joins TRBV4-1 to TRBJ2-1, with TRBD1 as a possible D gene (5 bases). Trimming shortened V by 0 bases and J by 4 bases, and 10 bases separated the two germline ends. CDR1 MGHRA and CDR2 YSYEKL come from the germline V gene. This CDR3 has 15 residues. The CDR3 protein is CASSQDRDRYNEQFF. The CDR3 coding sequence is TGCGCCAGCAGCCAAGATCGAGACAGATACAATGAGCAGTTCTTC.

The J gene is TRBJ1-1, the V gene TRBV5-1; maybe TRBD1 (6 bases). The CDR3 consists of 14 residues. Germline V gene data show CDR1 as SGHRS and CDR2 as YFSETQ. V lost 2 bases, J lost 5 bases, and 13 bases lay in between. The CDR3, as DNA: TGCGCCAGCAGCTTTAAGGGGGACCTTACTGAAGCTTTCTTT. This sequence encodes CASSFKGDLTEAFF.

There are a few counts of this clonotype. This sequence joins TRBV3-1 and TRBJ1-2, with D perhaps TRBD1 (6 bases). Trimming removed 1 base from V and 7 bases from J, with 10 bases in between. This CDR3 contains 13 residues. CDR1 LGHDT and CDR2 YNNKEL come from the germline V gene (reference sequence). The CDR3 DNA sequence: TGTGCCAGCAGCCAAGTAAGGGGGAGTGGCTACACCTTC. Translating gives CASSQVRGSGYTF.

The genes are TRBV9 and TRBJ2-5; TRBD2 matches at 9 bases. With V trimmed by 2 bases and J by 1 base, 3 bases remained unmatched. There are 15 residues in the CDR3. Per germline, CDR1 SGDLS and CDR2 YYNGEE. The CDR3 nucleotides read TGTGCCAGCAGCGTTTTAGCGGGGGCCCAAGAGACCCAGTACTTC. Translation: CASSVLAGAQETQYF.

This chain joins TRBV20-1 and TRBJ2-1; 10 bases map to TRBD2. The CDR3 consists of 15 residues. Germline assignment: CDR1 DFQATT and CDR2 SNEGSKA (reference sequence). The trim removed 3 bases at V and 1 base at J, leaving 3 bases unmatched. CDR3 sequence (DNA): TGCAGTGCTAGGAAACTAGCGGGATCCTACAATGAGCAGTTCTTC. Amino acids: CSARKLAGSYNEQFF.

Of note for this clonotype: A much larger clone lies one base from this, so it may be a read error. The chain has TRBV13 and TRBJ2-7, with 8 bases that match TRBD1. The CDR3 is made up of 14 amino acids. V dropped 6 bases and J dropped 5; count of bases not matched to a gene: 9. Per the germline V gene, CDR1 is PRHDT and CDR2 is FYEKMQ (reference sequence). The CDR3 loop is CASSSGQGPDEQYF. DNA of the CDR3: TGTGCCAGCAGTTCAGGACAGGGCCCGGACGAGCAGTACTTC.

The chain combines TRBV12-3 or TRBV12-4 with TRBJ2-7; D is unresolved. The V gene lost 4 bases and the J gene lost 1 base, with 8 bases spanning the gap. The CDR3 contains 13 residues. The CDR3 spells CASSWQASYEQYF. The CDR3 coding sequence is TGTGCCAGCAGTTGGCAGGCGTCCTACGAGCAGTACTTC.

This chain links TRBV12-3 or TRBV12-4 with TRBJ1-2; 10 nucleotides align to TRBD1. With V trimmed by 3 bases and J by 3 bases, 4 bases remained unmatched. The CDR3 totals 15 residues. The CDR3 spells CASSFSGTGDYGYTF. CDR3 in DNA: TGTGCCAGCAGTTTCTCCGGGACAGGGGACTATGGCTACACCTTC.

This clonotype has just a few counts. The CDR3 bases are TGTGCCAGCAGCCAAGGTCCGGGACTAGCGGTCAATGAGCAGTTCTTC. This translates into CASSQGPGLAVNEQFF. J is TRBJ2-1 and V is TRBV3-1; 11 nucleotides line up with TRBD2. J gave up 6 bases and V 1 base, and 5 bases lay outside the gene matches. The CDR3 covers 16 residues. Germline V CDR1 and CDR2: LGHDT, YNNKEL (reference sequence).

This clonotype was seen more than once but under ten times. The chain recombines TRBV12-3 or TRBV12-4 with TRBJ1-2, with no clear D. The V gene lost 2 bases and the J gene lost 8 bases, with 9 bases spanning the gap. This CDR3 spans 12 amino acids. The DNA for the CDR3 is TGTGCCAGCAGTTTAAGTCCTGCAGGCTACACCTTC. This sequence encodes CASSLSPAGYTF.

This clonotype appeared a few times. This rearrangement joins TRBV7-2 to TRBJ2-4, with 9 bases identical to TRBD1. The CDR3 has 17 amino acids. Germline assignment: CDR1 SGHTA and CDR2 FQGNSA. J lost 0 bases, V lost 6 bases, and 9 bases had no gene match. CDR3 sequence reads: CASRIGGQGIAKNIQYF. As DNA, the CDR3 is TGTGCCAGCAGAATAGGGGGACAGGGTATAGCCAAAAACATTCAGTACTTC.

This clonotype came up a few times. The chain combines TRBV27 with TRBJ1-4; no clear D. The CDR3 covers 14 residues. CDR1 and CDR2 (germline): MNHEY, SMNVEV (reference sequence). The V and J ends lost 5 bases and 2 bases respectively, with 9 bases between them. The DNA for the CDR3 is TGTGCCAGCAGTAACCAAGGGACTAATGAAAAACTGTTTTTT. It encodes CASSNQGTNEKLFF.

This chain uses TRBV28 with TRBJ2-1; 8 nucleotides align to TRBD2. Germline lookup yields CDR1 MDHEN and CDR2 SYDVKM. The J segment lost 9 bases and the V segment lost 1 base, leaving 8 bases of the junction unmatched. This CDR3 contains 15 residues. The CDR3 loop is CASSLSGLGTGEQFF. The CDR3 nucleotides read TGTGCCAGCAGTTTATCGGGACTAGGGACCGGTGAGCAGTTCTTC.

The DNA of the CDR3 is TGCGCCAGCAGCCAAGATCGGACCTACGAGCAGTACTTC. Translation: CASSQDRTYEQYF. This chain joins TRBV4-3 and TRBJ2-7; the D is unclear. Germline V gene data show CDR1 as LGHNA and CDR2 as YSLEER. The CDR3 totals 13 residues. Trimming pared 0 bases from V and 2 bases from J, leaving 5 bases between.

This clonotype was detected only a few times. The chain joins TRBV12-3 or TRBV12-4 to TRBJ2-1; 8 bases agree with TRBD2. This CDR3 has 12 residues. Trimming at V came to 6 bases and at J to 8 bases, leaving 3 bases not matched to a gene. CDR3 loop: CASSGGADEQFF. The DNA of the CDR3 is TGTGCCAGCAGCGGGGGGGCGGATGAGCAGTTCTTC.

About this clonotype itself: Since a much larger clone is just one base distant, this may be a read error. The gene calls are TRBV29-1 and TRBJ2-2, with 7 positions matching TRBD1. This CDR3 has 15 amino acids. CDR1 and CDR2 (germline): SQVTM, ANQGSEA. The CDR3 coding sequence is TGCAGCGCCGGGACAGAATCCGCGAACAACGGGGAGCTGTTTTTT. Its translation: CSAGTESANNGELFF.